This entry lists 32 T cell receptor beta chains sequenced from one sample in a study of shared T cell receptors in the human thymus (dated by TCRdb to the early 2020s). Library preparation used the immunoSEQ multiplex PCR assay. TCRdb limited this immuneACCESS table to in-frame rearrangements with V and J called. A share of clones is missing; checked studies link under half to unresolved V genes, and the rest is unexplained. The sample has hundreds of thousands of clones on record, roughly 90% of them singletons. The ten largest clones add up to over 0.008% of the sample. This sample was also put to use in a study of human thymus T cells.

Sequenced sample: thymocytes. The receptors originated from a boy younger than two with a congenital heart defect. Donor details come from another sample of the same person, matched by shared clones.

The rearrangement joins TRBV27 to TRBJ2-1, with a weak D call TRBD2 (6 bases). V lost 6 bases and J lost 5, with 17 bases in between. The CDR3 spans 15 residues. Per germline, CDR1 MNHEY and CDR2 SMNVEV (reference sequence). CDR3 region: CASSLTSRFDNEQFF. The DNA for the CDR3 is TGTGCCAGCAGCCTGACTAGTCGCTTTGACAATGAGCAGTTCTTC.

The chain uses TRBV5-1 and TRBJ2-2; weak D call: TRBD2 (6 bases). Germline V gene lookup returns CDR1 SGHRS and CDR2 YFSETQ. The V gene lost 3 bases and the J gene lost 0 bases, with 9 bases spanning the gap. The CDR3 covers 15 residues. The CDR3 DNA is TGCGCCAGCAGCTGGCGGGGACCGAACACCGGGGAGCTGTTTTTT. Its protein is CASSWRGPNTGELFF.

DNA for the CDR3: TGCGCCAGCAGCTTGGGAATGAGGGAGGGCGAGCAGTACTTC. It yields the protein CASSLGMREGEQYF. V and J are TRBV5-1 and TRBJ2-7; TRBD2 aligns across 7 bases. This CDR3 contains 14 residues. The ends lost 0 bases at V and 6 bases at J; junction bases unmatched: 6. Germline V lookup: CDR1 SGHRS, CDR2 YFSETQ.

Written as DNA, the CDR3 is TGTGCCAGCAGTTACGGGTCTAGTGACGATGAGCAGTTCTTC. Protein sequence: CASSYGSSDDEQFF. The chain couples TRBV6-5 to TRBJ2-1; D not certain. Germline CDR1 MNHEY, CDR2 SVGAGI. The germline V and J ends were trimmed by 2 bases and 8 bases, with 13 bases remaining between them. This CDR3 region has 14 residues.

This clone turned up a few times. CDR3 coding DNA: TGCGCCAGCAGCCCTTCCAGGCAGGACTCTGGGGCCAACGTCCTGACTTTC. It specifies CASSPSRQDSGANVLTF. The chain is built from TRBV5-1 and TRBJ2-6; D gene unclear. Trimming stripped 4 bases from V and 0 bases from J, with 14 bases between. Germline CDR1 is SGHRS and CDR2 is YFSETQ. The CDR3 is made up of 17 amino acids. Full variable domain (missing parts from reference TRBV5-1 and TRBJ2-6): KAGVTQTPRYLIKTRGQQVTLSCSPISGHRSVSWYQQTPGQGLQFLFEYFSETQRNKGNFPGRFSGRQFSNSRSEMNVSTLELGDSALYLCASSPSRQDSGANVLTFGAGSRLTVL.

This chain joins TRBV15 and TRBJ1-1; 7 nucleotides align to TRBD1. The V gene's germline CDR1 is LNHNV and CDR2 YYDKDF (reference sequence). With 5 bases clipped from V and 3 bases from J, the junction kept 6 bases outside the gene matches. The CDR3 has 14 amino acids. In nucleotides, the CDR3 is TGTGCCACCAGCGCCCGGGGACAGCACACTGAAGCTTTCTTT. This encodes CATSARGQHTEAFF.

This chain's CDR3 is CASSYATSGRANEQFF. The CDR3 region has the DNA TGTGCCAGCAGTTATGCGACTAGCGGGAGGGCCAATGAGCAGTTCTTC. This chain connects TRBV6-5 to TRBJ2-1, with 14 bases matching TRBD2. CDR1 is MNHEY, CDR2 SVGAGI, per germline. V shed 3 bases and J 6 bases; nucleotides not matched to a gene: 4. The CDR3 runs 16 residues.

This clone came up a few times. The CDR3 DNA reads TGTGCCAGCAGTGAGGGGACAGGGTTCCACGAGCAGTACTTC. It encodes CASSEGTGFHEQYF. The V call is TRBV2, the J call TRBJ2-7; 9 bases are shared with TRBD1. The CDR3 has 14 residues. Trimming removed 3 bases from V and 5 bases from J; junction bases left unmatched: 5. From germline, CDR1 is SNHLY and CDR2 FYNNEI.

This chain links TRBV6-5 with TRBJ2-1; 10 bases line up with TRBD2. V was pared by 6 bases and J by 6 bases, with 8 bases of the junction left unmatched. The CDR3 runs to 15 residues. Germline V gene sequence: CDR1 MNHEY, CDR2 SVGAGI. The CDR3 coding sequence is TGTGCCAGCAGGGTTCTAGCGGGAGTCCCCAATGAGCAGTTCTTC. Translation: CASRVLAGVPNEQFF.

This chain joins TRBV7-6 and TRBJ2-5, with 11 bases that match TRBD1. J lost 5 bases, V lost 5 bases, and 7 bases had no gene match. CDR3 size: 15 residues. Germline V gene data show CDR1 as SGHVS and CDR2 as FNYEAQ. In nucleotides, the CDR3 is TGTGCCAGCAGCCGTGGACAGGGGGCAGGGGAGACCCAGTACTTC. Protein product: CASSRGQGAGETQYF.

Of note for this clone: Other DNA sequences in this sample translate to the same CDR3. The rearrangement uses TRBV5-6 and TRBJ2-5; unclear D gene. The germline gives CDR1 SGHDT, CDR2 YYEEEE. The germline V and J ends were trimmed by 0 bases and 4 bases, with 7 bases remaining between them. The CDR3 is made up of 13 amino acids. This chain's CDR3 is CASSLVSGETQYF. In nucleotides, the CDR3 is TGTGCCAGCAGCTTGGTTTCCGGAGAGACCCAGTACTTC.

This chain links TRBV7-3 with TRBJ2-5; a possible D gene is TRBD1 (6 bases). The CDR3 consists of 13 residues. Germline CDR1 reads SGHTA; CDR2 reads FQGTGA. With 5 bases removed from V and 3 bases from J, the gap between germline ends came to 10 bases. In DNA, the CDR3 is TGTGCCAGCAGCCTTCGACAGGAAGAGACCCAGTACTTC. Its protein product is CASSLRQEETQYF. The full variable domain, with the rest looked up from reference TRBV7-3 and TRBJ2-5, is GAGVSQTPSNKVTEKGKYVELRCDPISGHTALYWYRQSLGQGPEFLIYFQGTGAADDSGLPNDRFFAVRPEGSVSTLKIQRTERGDSAVYLCASSLRQEETQYFGPGTRLLVL.

About this clone: The same CDR3 also results from other DNA sequences found in this sample. In nucleotides, the CDR3 is TGTGCCTGGAGTGTACAGGGCGGGAGGTTAGCAGATACGCAGTATTTT. Protein product: CAWSVQGGRLADTQYF. The rearrangement links TRBV30 to TRBJ2-3; 8 positions agree with TRBD2. V lost 0 bases, J lost 4 bases, and 9 bases stayed unmatched. Per the germline V gene, CDR1 is GTSNPN and CDR2 is SVGIG (reference sequence). The CDR3 has 16 residues.

This chain uses TRBV6-6 with TRBJ1-1; TRBD1 matches at 9 bases. CDR3 length equals 14 residues. V shed 7 bases and J 3 bases; nucleotides not matched to a gene: 6. Germline V gene lookup returns CDR1 MNHNY and CDR2 SVGAGI (reference sequence). Here the CDR3 reads CASTRTGADTEAFF. The DNA for the CDR3 is TGTGCCAGCACCCGGACAGGGGCGGACACTGAAGCTTTCTTT.

The V call is TRBV28, the J call TRBJ1-2; tentative D call: TRBD1 (6 bases). Germline CDR1 MDHEN, CDR2 SYDVKM. Deletions cut 2 bases from V and 10 bases from J, with 14 bases between. The CDR3 covers 13 residues. The CDR3 sequence is CASSLLSQGFYTF. The CDR3 nucleotides are TGTGCCAGCAGTTTACTCTCACAGGGTTTCTACACCTTC.

The rearrangement uses TRBV27 and TRBJ2-1, with a possible D match to TRBD1 (6 bases). The CDR3 has 15 residues. Germline CDR1 MNHEY, CDR2 SMNVEV (reference sequence). The V end was cut by 2 bases, the J end by 3 bases, with 11 bases between. The CDR3 is CASSLGEGDYNEQFF. The DNA of the CDR3 is TGTGCCAGCAGTTTAGGAGAGGGGGACTACAATGAGCAGTTCTTC.

This rearrangement joins TRBV6-1 to TRBJ1-1; no clear D gene. V lost 4 bases to trimming and J lost 0 bases, with 6 bases between them. CDR3 size: 13 residues. Per germline, CDR1 MNHNS and CDR2 SASEGT. CDR3 coding DNA: TGTGCCAGCAGTGGGGCAATGAACACTGAAGCTTTCTTT. It specifies CASSGAMNTEAFF.

The chain uses TRBV4-3 and TRBJ2-5, with D tentatively TRBD2 (6 bases). The germline V and J ends were trimmed by 4 bases and 5 bases, with 23 bases remaining between them. In germline, CDR1 is LGHNA, CDR2 YSLEER. The CDR3 contains 17 residues. DNA of the CDR3: TGCGCCAGCAGCCTCATCACGCGGACTATCCCGGAGGAGACCCAGTACTTC. Protein product: CASSLITRTIPEETQYF.

The chain uses TRBV10-1 and TRBJ2-3, with D possibly being TRBD2 (5 bases). Trimming removed 2 bases at V and 3 bases at J, with 12 bases between. CDR3 size: 15 residues. CDR1 and CDR2 from the germline V gene are WNHNN and SYGVQD (reference sequence). CDR3 sequence: CASSEQPGKTDTQYF. CDR3 coding DNA: TGCGCCAGCAGTGAGCAACCGGGAAAGACAGATACGCAGTATTTT.

The rearrangement joins TRBV28 to TRBJ1-3; the D gene is possibly TRBD1 (6 bases). The CDR3 is made up of 15 amino acids. Germline-derived CDR1 and CDR2 are MDHEN and SYDVKM. The germline V and J ends were trimmed by 5 bases and 2 bases, with 13 bases remaining between them. The CDR3 DNA follows: TGTGCCAGCAGTACCGCGACAGGTGCTGGAAACACCATATATTTT. The encoded protein is CASSTATGAGNTIYF.

This rearrangement joins TRBV5-1 to TRBJ2-2; TRBD2 matches at 13 bases. Germline-derived CDR1 and CDR2 are SGHRS and YFSETQ. The CDR3 contains 20 residues. Unmatched junction bases numbered 12, after V lost 4 bases and J lost 0 bases. The DNA for the CDR3 is TGCGCCAGCAGCAACAGATCCCCCGGGACTAGCGGGGCGAACACCGGGGAGCTGTTTTTT. This translates into CASSNRSPGTSGANTGELFF. Filled out from reference TRBV5-1 and TRBJ2-2, the complete variable domain reads KAGVTQTPRYLIKTRGQQVTLSCSPISGHRSVSWYQQTPGQGLQFLFEYFSETQRNKGNFPGRFSGRQFSNSRSEMNVSTLELGDSALYLCASSNRSPGTSGANTGELFFGEGSRLTVL.

V gene TRBV5-1 combines with J gene TRBJ2-3; TRBD2 matches 8 bases. The junction had 7 bases not matched to a gene; V was cut back by 0 bases and J by 1 base. The CDR3 loop spans 17 amino acids. Germline V gives CDR1 SGHRS, CDR2 YFSETQ. The CDR3 protein is CASSLANGGDGTDTQYF. CDR3 sequence (DNA): TGCGCCAGCAGCTTGGCCAACGGGGGGGATGGCACAGATACGCAGTATTTT.

The chain carries TRBV6-5 and TRBJ2-2; D gene uncertain. Per germline, CDR1 MNHEY and CDR2 SVGAGI. The V and J ends lost 4 bases and 2 bases respectively, with 5 bases between them. The CDR3 runs 13 residues. For the CDR3, the DNA is TGTGCCAGCAGTTCCCTAAACACCGGGGAGCTGTTTTTT. It yields the protein CASSSLNTGELFF.

The chain combines TRBV27 with TRBJ1-5, with TRBD1 matching over 10 bases. Germline V gene lookup returns CDR1 MNHEY and CDR2 SMNVEV (reference sequence). V lost 5 bases, J lost 1 base, and 5 bases stayed unmatched. CDR3 length: 16 residues. The CDR3 sequence is CASSPLDRGSNQPQHF. The CDR3 DNA reads TGTGCCAGCAGTCCCCTGGACAGGGGGAGCAATCAGCCCCAGCATTTT.

J is TRBJ2-6 and V is TRBV5-1, with TRBD2 as a possible D gene (6 bases). CDR3 length: 21 amino acids. The V and J ends lost 3 bases and 1 base respectively, with 26 bases between them. CDR1 is SGHRS and CDR2 is YFSETQ in the germline V gene. This CDR3 reads CASSSLRDAALGGSGANVLTF. CDR3 in DNA: TGCGCCAGCAGCTCTTTACGCGATGCAGCCTTGGGAGGTTCTGGGGCCAACGTCCTGACTTTC.

V and J are TRBV19 and TRBJ2-3; D not resolved. The CDR3 totals 14 residues. Deletions cut 6 bases from V and 3 bases from J, with 13 bases between. Germline assignment: CDR1 LNHDA and CDR2 SQIVND (reference sequence). CDR3 DNA sequence: TGTGCCAGTAGCGGTAGTGCGGCGACAGATACGCAGTATTTT. It codes for CASSGSAATDTQYF.

V gene TRBV9 combines with J gene TRBJ1-1, with 7 bases fitting TRBD1. Germline CDR1 is SGDLS and CDR2 is YYNGEE. V was clipped by 3 bases and J by 1 base; unmatched bases: 9. CDR3 length: 16 amino acids. The CDR3 sequence: CASSGSTGPKNTEAFF. DNA of the CDR3: TGTGCCAGCAGCGGATCGACAGGGCCAAAGAACACTGAAGCTTTCTTT. The entire variable domain, with the rest obtained from reference TRBV9 and TRBJ1-1, is as follows: DSGVTQTPKHLITATGQRVTLRCSPRSGDLSVYWYQQSLDQGLQFLIQYYNGEERAKGNILERFSAQQFPDLHSELNLSSLELGDSALYFCASSGSTGPKNTEAFFGQGTRLTVV.

CDR3 in DNA: TGTGCCACCAGCAGAGTAGCGCAGGCGGGCATCGGGGTATACAATGAGCAGTTCTTC. This translates into CATSRVAQAGIGVYNEQFF. The chain combines TRBV15 with TRBJ2-1, with D maybe TRBD2 (5 bases). The CDR3 is 19 residues long. Germline V gene sequence: CDR1 LNHNV, CDR2 YYDKDF (reference sequence). V lost 1 base to trimming and J lost 4 bases, with 23 bases between them.

The chain carries TRBV4-3 and TRBJ2-2; 7 positions agree with TRBD1. Per germline, CDR1 LGHNA and CDR2 YSLEER. The CDR3 spans 15 residues. J gave up 7 bases and V 3 bases, and 8 bases lay outside the gene matches. Written as DNA, the CDR3 is TGCGCCAGCAGCCAGAAGGGGGCAGGGAACGGGGAGCTGTTTTTT. Encoded protein: CASSQKGAGNGELFF.

This sequence joins TRBV2 and TRBJ2-3, with 9 bases aligning to TRBD2. Trimming at V came to 8 bases and at J to 4 bases, leaving 10 bases not matched to a gene. Germline CDR1 SNHLY, CDR2 FYNNEI. This CDR3 has 15 amino acids. CDR3 in DNA: TGTGCCAGCGGCGGACCCCTAGCGGGATCAGATACGCAGTATTTT. This encodes CASGGPLAGSDTQYF.

The chain is built from TRBV5-4 and TRBJ2-7, with D unclear. The germline gives CDR1 SGHNT, CDR2 YYREEE (reference sequence). Deletions cut 0 bases from V and 2 bases from J, with 12 bases between. This CDR3 comprises 15 residues. CDR3 in amino acids: CASSLGQRLAYEQYF. CDR3 nucleotide sequence: TGTGCCAGCAGCTTGGGGCAGCGTCTAGCCTACGAGCAGTACTTC.

The V gene is TRBV30, the J gene TRBJ2-3, with a possible D match to TRBD2 (6 bases). The CDR3 length is 18 residues. Per germline, CDR1 GTSNPN and CDR2 SVGIG (reference sequence). The V end was cut by 4 bases, the J end by 3 bases, with 26 bases between. CDR3 region: CAWTDPRKDPGGTDTQYF. The CDR3, as DNA: TGTGCCTGGACCGATCCCCGTAAAGACCCAGGAGGGACAGATACGCAGTATTTT.